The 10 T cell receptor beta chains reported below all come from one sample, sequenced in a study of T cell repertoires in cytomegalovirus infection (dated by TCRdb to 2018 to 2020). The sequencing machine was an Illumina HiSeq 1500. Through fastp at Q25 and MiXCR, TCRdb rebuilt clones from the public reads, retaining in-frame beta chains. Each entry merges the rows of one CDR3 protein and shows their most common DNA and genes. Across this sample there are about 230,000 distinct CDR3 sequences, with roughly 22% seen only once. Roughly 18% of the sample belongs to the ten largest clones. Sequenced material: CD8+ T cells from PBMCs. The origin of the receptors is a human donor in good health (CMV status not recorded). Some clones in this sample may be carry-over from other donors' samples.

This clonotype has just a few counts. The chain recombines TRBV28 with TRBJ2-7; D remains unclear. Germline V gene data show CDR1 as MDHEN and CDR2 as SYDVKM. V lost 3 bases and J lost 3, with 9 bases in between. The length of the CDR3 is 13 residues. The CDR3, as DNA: TGTGCCAGCAGTTTTGATGAGAACTACGAGCAGTACTTC. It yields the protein CASSFDENYEQYF.

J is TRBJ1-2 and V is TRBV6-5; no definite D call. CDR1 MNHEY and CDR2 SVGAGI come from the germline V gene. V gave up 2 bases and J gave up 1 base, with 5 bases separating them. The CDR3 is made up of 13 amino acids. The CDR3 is CASSYSSNYGYTF. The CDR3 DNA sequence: TGTGCCAGCAGTTACAGTAGTAACTATGGCTACACCTTC.

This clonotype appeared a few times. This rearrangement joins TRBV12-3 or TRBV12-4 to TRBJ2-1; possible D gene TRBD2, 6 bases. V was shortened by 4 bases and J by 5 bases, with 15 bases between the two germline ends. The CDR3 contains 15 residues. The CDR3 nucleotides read TGTGCCAGCAGTTCCCCGGGAGAGAGACACAATGAGCAGTTCTTC. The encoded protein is CASSSPGERHNEQFF.

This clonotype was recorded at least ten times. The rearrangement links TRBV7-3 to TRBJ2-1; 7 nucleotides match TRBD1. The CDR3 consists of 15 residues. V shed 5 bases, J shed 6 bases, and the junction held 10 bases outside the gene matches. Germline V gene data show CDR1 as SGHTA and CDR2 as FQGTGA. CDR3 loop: CASSNPGQTRNEQFF. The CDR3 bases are TGTGCCAGCAGCAATCCGGGACAGACACGCAATGAGCAGTTCTTC.

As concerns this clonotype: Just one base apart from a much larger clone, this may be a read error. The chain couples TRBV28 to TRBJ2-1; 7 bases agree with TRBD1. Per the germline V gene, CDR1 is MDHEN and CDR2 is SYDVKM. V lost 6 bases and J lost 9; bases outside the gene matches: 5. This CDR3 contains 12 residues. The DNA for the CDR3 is TGTGCCAGCAGCGGGACAGCCAGTGAGCAGTTCTTC. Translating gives CASSGTASEQFF.

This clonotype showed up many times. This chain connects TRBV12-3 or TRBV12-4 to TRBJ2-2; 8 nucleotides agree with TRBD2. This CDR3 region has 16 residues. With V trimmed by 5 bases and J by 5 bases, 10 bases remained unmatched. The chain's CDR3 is CASSLIPGGPTGELFF. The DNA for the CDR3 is TGTGCCAGCAGTCTGATTCCGGGGGGGCCGACCGGGGAGCTGTTTTTT.

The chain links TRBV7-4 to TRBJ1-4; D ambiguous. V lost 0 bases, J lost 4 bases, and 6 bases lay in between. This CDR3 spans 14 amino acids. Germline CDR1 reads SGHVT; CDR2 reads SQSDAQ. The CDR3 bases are TGTGCCAGCAGCTTAGCAGCTGTTAATGAAAAACTGTTTTTT. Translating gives CASSLAAVNEKLFF.

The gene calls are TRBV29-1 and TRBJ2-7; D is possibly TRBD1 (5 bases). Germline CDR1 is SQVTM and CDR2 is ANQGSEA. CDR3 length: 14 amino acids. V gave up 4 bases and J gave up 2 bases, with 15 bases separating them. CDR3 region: CSVGDRVPPYEQYF. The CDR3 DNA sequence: TGCAGCGTTGGTGACAGAGTCCCCCCCTACGAGCAGTACTTC.

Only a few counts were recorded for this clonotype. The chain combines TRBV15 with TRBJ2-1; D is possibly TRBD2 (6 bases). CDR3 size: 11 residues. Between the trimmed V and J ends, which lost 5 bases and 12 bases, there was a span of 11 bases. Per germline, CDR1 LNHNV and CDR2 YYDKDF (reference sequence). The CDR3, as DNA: TGTGCCACCAGCCTCGGGGGACCGCAGTTCTTC. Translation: CATSLGGPQFF.

CDR3 protein: CASSLRGGQGPNTEAFF. Here the CDR3 DNA reads TGTGCCAGCAGCTTACGGGGGGGACAGGGGCCGAACACTGAAGCTTTCTTT. This sequence joins TRBV6-6 and TRBJ1-1; 10 bases agree with TRBD1. The junction had 11 bases not matched to a gene; V was cut back by 6 bases and J by 1 base. Germline V lookup: CDR1 MNHNY, CDR2 SVGAGI (reference sequence). This CDR3 is 17 amino acids long.